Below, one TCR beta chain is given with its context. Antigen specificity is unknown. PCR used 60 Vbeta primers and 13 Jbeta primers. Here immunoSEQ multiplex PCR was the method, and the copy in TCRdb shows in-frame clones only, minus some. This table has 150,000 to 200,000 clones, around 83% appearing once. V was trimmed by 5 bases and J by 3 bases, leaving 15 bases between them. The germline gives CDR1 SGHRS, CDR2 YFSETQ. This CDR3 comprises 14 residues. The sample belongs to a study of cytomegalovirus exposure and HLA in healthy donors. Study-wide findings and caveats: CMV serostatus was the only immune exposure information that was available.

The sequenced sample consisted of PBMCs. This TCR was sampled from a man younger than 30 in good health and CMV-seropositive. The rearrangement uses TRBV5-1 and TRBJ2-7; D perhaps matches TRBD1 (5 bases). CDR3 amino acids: CASSRQPDSYEQYF. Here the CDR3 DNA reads TGCGCCAGCAGTCGCCAACCAGACAGCTACGAGCAGTACTTC.